A selection of T cell receptor beta chains follows, all from one sample in a study of cytomegalovirus exposure and HLA in healthy donors. Using immunoSEQ multiplex PCR, the repertoire was profiled, and TCRdb retains in-frame clones only, with some absent. The sample includes over 90,000 clones, about 74% of them seen just once. The sample taken for sequencing was PBMCs. Every receptor here comes from a male donor in good health and CMV-seropositive. Each CDR3 is given with its conserved first and last residue. D genes are given only for firm matches. Clone size appears in some rows only: once, few, many, or a class for an expanded clone.

d_call	j_call	clone_size	cdr3_length	v_call	cdr3_aa	cdr3_nt
-	TRBJ1-1	-	13	TRBV27	CASSFRENTEAFF	TGTGCCAGCAGTTTCCGGGAGAACACTGAAGCTTTCTTT
-	TRBJ2-5	few	14	TRBV14	CASSQDLLVETQYF	TGTGCCAGCAGCCAAGATTTGTTAGTAGAGACCCAGTACTTC
TRBD1	TRBJ2-5	-	15	TRBV6-1	CASGGTGAGAKTQYF	TGTGCCAGCGGGGGGACAGGGGCGGGGGCGAAGACCCAGTACTTC
TRBD2	TRBJ2-1	-	15	TRBV7-3	CASSLAGGTGNEQFF	TGTGCCAGCAGCTTAGCGGGAGGCACTGGGAATGAGCAGTTCTTC
TRBD2	TRBJ2-1	-	15	TRBV6-5	CASSYGVGRVTEQFF	TGTGCCAGCAGTTACGGCGTCGGGAGGGTCACTGAGCAGTTCTTC
TRBD1	TRBJ2-7	once	13	TRBV9	CASSRTGLYEQYF	TGTGCCAGCAGTCGGACAGGTCTCTACGAGCAGTACTTC
-	TRBJ2-2	-	15	TRBV5-1	CASSPEEGYTGELFF	TGCGCCAGCTCCCCCGAGGAGGGTTATACCGGGGAGCTGTTTTTT
TRBD1	TRBJ1-1	-	16	TRBV7-9	CAGSFSQGVGGTEAFF	TGTGCCGGCAGCTTTTCCCAGGGGGTAGGGGGAACTGAAGCTTTCTTT
-	TRBJ1-4	-	10	TRBV20-1	CSASREGLFF	TGCAGTGCTTCCCGCGAGGGTCTGTTTTTT
-	TRBJ2-3	-	11	TRBV30	CAWRSADTQYF	TGTGCCTGGAGGTCAGCAGATACGCAGTATTTT
-	TRBJ2-3	-	13	TRBV28	CASNLQGTDTQYF	TGTGCCAGCAACCTACAGGGCACAGATACGCAGTATTTT
TRBD1	TRBJ2-7	-	15	TRBV5-4	CASSLKGGRSYEQYF	TGTGCCAGCAGCTTAAAAGGGGGCAGATCCTACGAGCAGTACTTC
TRBD1	TRBJ1-1	-	15	TRBV6-5	CASSTPGQGWTEAFF	TGTGCCAGCAGTACTCCGGGACAGGGGTGGACTGAAGCTTTCTTT
TRBD1	TRBJ1-2	-	16	TRBV9	CASSVEAAGQGAGYTF	TGTGCCAGCAGCGTAGAGGCCGCGGGACAGGGGGCGGGCTACACCTTC
TRBD1	TRBJ1-4	-	14	TRBV30	CAWNRGGENEKLFF	TGTGCCTGGAACCGAGGGGGCGAAAATGAAAAACTGTTTTTT
-	TRBJ1-1	few	13	TRBV9	CASSVGSPTEAFF	TGTGCCAGCAGCGTAGGGAGTCCCACTGAAGCTTTCTTT
TRBD2	TRBJ2-7	few	15	TRBV29-1	CSVPSGSGSSLVQYF	TGCAGCGTTCCCTCCGGTAGCGGGAGTTCCTTAGTGCAGTACTTC
-	TRBJ2-4	-	12	TRBV10-3	CAISEARDIQYF	TGTGCCATCAGTGAAGCCCGTGACATTCAGTACTTC
TRBD2	TRBJ2-2	-	19	TRBV7-2	CASSSNPPLAATNTGELFF	TGTGCCAGCAGCTCAAACCCCCCCCTAGCGGCCACGAACACCGGGGAGCTGTTTTTT
-	TRBJ2-4	-	13	TRBV7-2	CASSLDRENIQYF	TGTGCCAGCAGCTTAGACCGAGAGAACATTCAGTACTTC
-	TRBJ2-2	-	13	TRBV28	CASSFSSTGELFF	TGTGCCAGCAGTTTCTCGAGCACCGGGGAGCTGTTTTTT
-	TRBJ1-1	-	12	TRBV7-9	CASSPGVPEAFF	TGTGCCAGCAGCCCCGGAGTACCTGAAGCTTTCTTT
TRBD1	TRBJ2-7	-	14	TRBV6-4	CASSEGTGPYEQYF	TGTGCCAGCAGTGAAGGGACAGGGCCCTACGAGCAGTACTTC
-	TRBJ1-5	-	12	TRBV19	CAGGGEGQPQHF	TGTGCCGGCGGGGGAGAGGGGCAGCCCCAGCATTTT
-	TRBJ2-3	-	14	TRBV10-3	CAIRRTEGTDTQYF	TGTGCCATCAGGCGCACAGAAGGCACAGATACGCAGTATTTT
TRBD2	TRBJ2-1	-	18	TRBV9	CASSVERASGTSYNEQFF	TGTGCCAGCAGCGTAGAAAGGGCTAGCGGTACCTCCTACAATGAGCAGTTCTTC
-	TRBJ2-7	-	16	TRBV15	CATSRDLADASYEQYF	TGTGCCACCAGCAGAGATTTAGCCGACGCATCCTACGAGCAGTACTTC
TRBD1	TRBJ1-4	once	14	TRBV19	CASSISGQGEKLFF	TGTGCCAGTAGTATATCGGGACAGGGTGAAAAACTGTTTTTT
-	TRBJ2-6	-	17	TRBV6-4	CASSSQGLGSGANVLTF	TGTGCCAGCAGTTCCCAGGGGTTAGGATCTGGGGCCAACGTCCTGACTTTC
-	TRBJ1-1	-	14	TRBV28	CASRTGTINTEAFF	TGTGCCAGCAGGACCGGGACAATTAACACTGAAGCTTTCTTT
TRBD2	TRBJ2-1	-	16	TRBV18	CASSLSSGSADNEQFF	TGTGCCAGCTCACTAAGTAGCGGGAGTGCGGACAATGAGCAGTTCTTC
-	TRBJ2-3	once	16	TRBV1	CTSSQDDSTTTDTQYF	TGCACCAGCAGCCAAGATGACAGTACCACCACAGATACGCAGTATTTT
TRBD1	TRBJ1-2	-	14	TRBV30	CAWLQGVDNYGYTF	TGTGCCTGGTTACAGGGGGTTGATAACTATGGCTACACCTTC
-	TRBJ2-4	-	15	TRBV5-1	CASSLGGQSQNIQYF	TGCGCCAGCAGCTTGGGAGGGCAGAGTCAAAACATTCAGTACTTC
TRBD2	TRBJ2-7	-	15	TRBV27	CASSLTSGQVYEQYF	TGTGCCAGCAGTTTAACTAGCGGGCAGGTATACGAGCAGTACTTC
TRBD2	TRBJ2-5	-	15	TRBV6-1	CASSDPRAGEETQHF	TGTGCCAGCAGTGACCCTAGGGCGGGGGAAGAGACCCAGCACTTC
-	TRBJ2-3	few	16	TRBV5-1	CASSLGTTPSTDTQYF	TGCGCCAGCAGCTTGGGGACTACGCCCAGCACAGATACGCAGTATTTT
TRBD1	TRBJ1-5	-	17	TRBV4-1	CASSQVPGQGAGQPQHF	TGCGCCAGCAGCCAAGTTCCGGGACAGGGGGCCGGACAGCCCCAGCATTTT
TRBD1	TRBJ2-3	-	15	TRBV2	CAATRGTGAIDTQYF	TGTGCCGCGACCAGGGGGACAGGAGCGATAGATACGCAGTATTTT
TRBD1	TRBJ1-5	-	14	TRBV18	CASSLGQGNQPQHF	TGTGCCAGCTCACTCGGACAGGGGAATCAGCCCCAGCATTTT
-	TRBJ1-4	-	14	TRBV7-8	CASSLSDWNEKLFF	TGTGCCAGCAGCCTCTCAGACTGGAATGAAAAACTGTTTTTT
-	TRBJ2-7	-	14	TRBV7-9	CASSPTSPSGEQYF	TGTGCCAGCAGCCCAACCTCCCCGTCGGGCGAGCAGTACTTC
TRBD2	TRBJ2-3	-	12	TRBV28	CASRLAGAAQYF	TGTGCCAGCAGACTAGCGGGAGCTGCGCAGTATTTT
-	TRBJ2-2	-	14	TRBV7-3	CASSFSPGTGELFF	TGTGCCAGCAGCTTTTCCCCGGGAACCGGGGAGCTGTTTTTT
TRBD1	TRBJ1-2	once	15	TRBV5-1	CASSQPMTGGWGYTF	TGCGCCAGCAGCCAACCGATGACAGGGGGCTGGGGCTACACCTTC
TRBD1	TRBJ1-2	-	13	TRBV28	CASSLGRGDGYTF	TGTGCCAGCAGTTTGGGCAGGGGGGACGGCTACACCTTC
-	TRBJ2-1	-	12	TRBV9	CASSVAGNEQFF	TGTGCCAGCAGCGTAGCGGGTAATGAGCAGTTCTTC
-	TRBJ2-7	-	14	TRBV29-1	CSVEIQGRPYEQYF	TGCAGCGTTGAAATTCAGGGGCGACCCTACGAGCAGTACTTC
-	TRBJ1-2	-	14	TRBV7-9	CASSHEGGRGGYTF	TGTGCCAGCAGCCATGAGGGGGGGCGCGGTGGCTACACCTTC
TRBD2	TRBJ2-1	-	17	TRBV13	CASSLVGGSPSYNEQFF	TGTGCCAGCAGCTTAGTGGGGGGGTCGCCCTCCTACAATGAGCAGTTCTTC
TRBD2	TRBJ2-5	-	16	TRBV19	CASNPTGGSPGETQYF	TGTGCCAGTAATCCGACGGGCGGGAGCCCGGGAGAGACCCAGTACTTC